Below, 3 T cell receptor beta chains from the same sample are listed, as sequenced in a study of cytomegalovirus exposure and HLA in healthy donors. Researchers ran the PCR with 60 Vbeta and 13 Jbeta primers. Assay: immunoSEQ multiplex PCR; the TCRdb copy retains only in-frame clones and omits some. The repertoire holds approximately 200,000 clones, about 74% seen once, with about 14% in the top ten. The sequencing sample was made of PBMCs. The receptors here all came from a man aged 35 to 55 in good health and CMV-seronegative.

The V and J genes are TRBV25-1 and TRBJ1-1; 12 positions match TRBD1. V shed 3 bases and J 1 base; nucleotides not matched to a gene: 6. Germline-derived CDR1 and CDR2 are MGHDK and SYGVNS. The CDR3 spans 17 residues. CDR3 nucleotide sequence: TGTGCCAGCAGTGATAGGGGGACAGGGGGCCGGAACACTGAAGCTTTCTTT. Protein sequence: CASSDRGTGGRNTEAFF.

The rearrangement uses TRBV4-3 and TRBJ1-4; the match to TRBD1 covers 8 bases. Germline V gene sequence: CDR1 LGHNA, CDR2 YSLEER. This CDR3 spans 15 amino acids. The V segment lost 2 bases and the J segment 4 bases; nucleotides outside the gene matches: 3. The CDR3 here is CASSQRQGNNEKLFF. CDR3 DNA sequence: TGCGCCAGCAGCCAACGACAGGGGAATAATGAAAAACTGTTTTTT.

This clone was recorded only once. The CDR3 DNA reads as TGTGCCAGCAGCCTCAGACTAGCGGGAGTAAGGGGCACAGATACGCAGTATTTT. It specifies CASSLRLAGVRGTDTQYF. This chain uses TRBV11-2 with TRBJ2-3, with 12 bases that match TRBD2. This CDR3 contains 18 residues. CDR1 and CDR2 from the germline V gene are SGHAT and FQNNGV. V lost 5 bases, J lost 1 base, and 10 bases stayed unmatched.